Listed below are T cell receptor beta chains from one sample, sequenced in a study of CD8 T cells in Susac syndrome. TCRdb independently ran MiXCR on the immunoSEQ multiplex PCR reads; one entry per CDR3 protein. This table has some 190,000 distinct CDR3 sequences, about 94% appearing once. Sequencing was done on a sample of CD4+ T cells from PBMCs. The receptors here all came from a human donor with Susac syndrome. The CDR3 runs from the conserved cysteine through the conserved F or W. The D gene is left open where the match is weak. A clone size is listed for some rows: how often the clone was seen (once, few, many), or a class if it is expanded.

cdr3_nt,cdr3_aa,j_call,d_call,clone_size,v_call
TGCAGTGCCTACTCACCGGGGGTGACTGAAGCTTTCTTT,CSAYSPGVTEAFF,TRBJ1-1,NA,NA,TRBV20-1
TGCGCCAGCAGCCAAGGGCAGGCCCATGGCTACACCTTC,CASSQGQAHGYTF,TRBJ1-2,NA,NA,TRBV4-3
TGCAGTGCTAGGGGGGGAGGGTATAGCAATCAGCCCCAGCATTTT,CSARGGGYSNQPQHF,TRBJ1-5,NA,NA,TRBV20-1
TGTGCCTGCACAGGGGGCGCGGGGTATGGCTACACCTTC,CACTGGAGYGYTF,TRBJ1-2,TRBD1,NA,TRBV30
TGTGCCAGCAGCGTAGTTGGGACAGGGTCAGATACGCAGTATTTT,CASSVVGTGSDTQYF,TRBJ2-3,TRBD1,NA,TRBV9
TGTGCCAGCAGTTACTCGGGTGAGGGGCTCGAAAATGAGCAGTTCTTC,CASSYSGEGLENEQFF,TRBJ2-1,NA,NA,TRBV6-2/TRBV6-3
TGTGCCAGCAGCTTGTCCCACCGGGACAGGGTCGGCACAGATACGCAGTATTTT,CASSLSHRDRVGTDTQYF,TRBJ2-3,TRBD1,NA,TRBV5-6
TGTGCCAGCAGCGTTGGACTAGCGGGGGGCCCGGGGGCCTACGAGCAGTACTTC,CASSVGLAGGPGAYEQYF,TRBJ2-7,TRBD2,NA,TRBV9
TGTGCCTGGAGTCCGTGGGACAGGGACAATTCACCCCTCCACTTT,CAWSPWDRDNSPLHF,TRBJ1-6,TRBD1,NA,TRBV30
TGTGCCAGCAGCGTGAGCCCGGTTGCGGATCAGCCCCAGCATTTT,CASSVSPVADQPQHF,TRBJ1-5,NA,NA,TRBV3-1
TGTGCCAGCAGCCCGCGGACAGAAGAGAAAGAGCAGTTCTTC,CASSPRTEEKEQFF,TRBJ2-1,NA,NA,TRBV7-9
TGTGCCAGCAGAGAGACAGCTTCACCCCTCCACTTT,CASRETASPLHF,TRBJ1-6,NA,NA,TRBV6-5
TGTGCCACCAGCAAAGCTGACGGGGGGGAGACCCAGTACTTC,CATSKADGGETQYF,TRBJ2-5,TRBD2,NA,TRBV15
TGTGCCAGCAGCCCGGAGAGGGTCCTTTCCTTGAACACTGAAGCTTTCTTT,CASSPERVLSLNTEAFF,TRBJ1-1,NA,NA,TRBV14
TGTGCCAGCAGCACTGGGACAGAGACCTATGGCTACACCTTC,CASSTGTETYGYTF,TRBJ1-2,TRBD1,NA,TRBV9
TGTGCCAGCAGCTTAAGAACAGGTCTTGTTCGTGGCACCGGGGAGCTGTTTTTT,CASSLRTGLVRGTGELFF,TRBJ2-2,NA,NA,TRBV7-9
TGTGCCAGCAGTATACGGACAGTTGGCTACGAGCAGTACTTC,CASSIRTVGYEQYF,TRBJ2-7,NA,NA,TRBV6-1
TGTGCCAGCACCGACCCCGGGGCTAGCGGGGGGCAATACAATGAGCAGTTCTTC,CASTDPGASGGQYNEQFF,TRBJ2-1,TRBD2,NA,TRBV11-3
TGTGCCAGCAGACCCGACAGGGAGGATGCCCAGTACTTC,CASRPDREDAQYF,TRBJ2-5,NA,NA,TRBV7-9
TGTGCCAGCAGCCAAGATTGGCGGGGTCTTTCGAATGAGCAGTTCTTC,CASSQDWRGLSNEQFF,TRBJ2-1,NA,NA,TRBV4-2
TGTGCCACCAGTGATACAGGGGGAACAGATACGCAGTATTTT,CATSDTGGTDTQYF,TRBJ2-3,TRBD1,NA,TRBV24-1
TGCGCCAGCTCTCCCGGGACAGTCTCCTACAATGAGCAGTTCTTC,CASSPGTVSYNEQFF,TRBJ2-1,TRBD1,NA,TRBV5-1
TGTGCCTGGTGGGAGGACAGGTCCGGAGGCTGGAGCTACACCTTC,CAWWEDRSGGWSYTF,TRBJ1-2,TRBD1,once,TRBV30
TGTGCCAGCAGAAACGTCGGGGAGCTGTTTTTT,CASRNVGELFF,TRBJ2-2,NA,NA,TRBV6-2/TRBV6-3
TGTGCCAGCAGCGTAGAGGAGGGTTACTCTGGAAACACCATATATTTT,CASSVEEGYSGNTIYF,TRBJ1-3,NA,NA,TRBV9
TGTGCCAGCAGCCAAGATGTTGTTTCGACTGTCACCCTCCACTTT,CASSQDVVSTVTLHF,TRBJ1-6,NA,NA,TRBV3-1
TGTGCCTCCAGGGGGGGTCCGGGCACAGATACGCAGTATTTT,CASRGGPGTDTQYF,TRBJ2-3,NA,NA,TRBV5-4
TGTGCCAGCAGCCAAGATTCAGGGGTCGGGGAGCTGTTTTTT,CASSQDSGVGELFF,TRBJ2-2,NA,NA,TRBV3-1
TGTGCCAGCAGCAGCCGACAGGTCTATGGCTACACCTTC,CASSSRQVYGYTF,TRBJ1-2,NA,NA,TRBV9
TGCAGTGCTAAGACCTATTCGCCCTCTGGGGCCAACGTCCTGACTTTC,CSAKTYSPSGANVLTF,TRBJ2-6,NA,NA,TRBV20-1
TGTGCCAGCAGAGACCTCGGACCAAATCAGCCCCAGCATTTT,CASRDLGPNQPQHF,TRBJ1-5,NA,NA,TRBV6-5